This T cell receptor (beta chain) originates from a study of early T cells in non-severe SARS-CoV-2 infection. The overall study: Chains stayed unpaired after sequencing of bulk RNA from unsorted whole blood.

V trimming: 1 base; J trimming: 4 bases; junction bases outside the gene matches: 6. There are 14 residues in the CDR3. CDR1 GTSNPN and CDR2 SVGIG come from the germline V gene (reference sequence). TCRdb re-called the 5' RACE reads through MiXCR, storing one row per CDR3 protein. The sample carries tens of thousands of distinct CDR3 sequences, around a tenth recorded once. Sequenced material: whole blood, taken at baseline. The receptor was derived from an adult who was a healthcare worker with PCR-confirmed SARS-CoV-2 infection or an uninfected control (not recorded which). The chain joins TRBV30 to TRBJ2-7, with 8 bases that match TRBD1. The CDR3 loop reads CAWSGTGFGYEQYF. CDR3 nucleotide sequence: TGTGCCTGGAGTGGGACAGGGTTTGGGTACGAGCAGTACTTC. The entire variable domain, with the rest obtained from reference TRBV30 and TRBJ2-7, is as follows: SQTIHQWPATLVQPVGSPLSLECTVEGTSNPNLYWYRQAAGRGLQLLFYSVGIGQISSEVPQNLSASRPQDRQFILSSKKLLLSDSGFYLCAWSGTGFGYEQYFGPGTRLTVT.